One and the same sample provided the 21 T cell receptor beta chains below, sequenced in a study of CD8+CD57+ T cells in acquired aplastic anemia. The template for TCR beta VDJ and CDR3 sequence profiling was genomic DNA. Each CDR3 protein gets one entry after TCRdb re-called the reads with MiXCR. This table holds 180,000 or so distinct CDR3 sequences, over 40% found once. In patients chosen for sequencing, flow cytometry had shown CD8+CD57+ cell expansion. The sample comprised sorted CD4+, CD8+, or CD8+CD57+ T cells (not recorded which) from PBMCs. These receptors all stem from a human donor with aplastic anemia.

The CDR3 protein is CASSTPREGEQYF. The CDR3 DNA sequence: TGTGCCAGTAGTACACCGCGGGAGGGTGAGCAGTACTTC. The J gene is TRBJ2-7, the V gene TRBV19; the match to TRBD2 covers 9 bases. Trimming took 4 bases from V and 7 from J; bases not matched to a gene: 5. The CDR3 totals 13 residues. CDR1 and CDR2 (germline): LNHDA, SQIVND (reference sequence). The whole variable domain, remainder taken from reference TRBV19 and TRBJ2-7, is DGGITQSPKYLFRKEGQNVTLSCEQNLNHDAMYWYRQDPGQGLRLIYYSQIVNDFQKGDIAEGYSVSREKKESFPLTVTSAQKNPTAFYLCASSTPREGEQYFGPGTRLTVT.

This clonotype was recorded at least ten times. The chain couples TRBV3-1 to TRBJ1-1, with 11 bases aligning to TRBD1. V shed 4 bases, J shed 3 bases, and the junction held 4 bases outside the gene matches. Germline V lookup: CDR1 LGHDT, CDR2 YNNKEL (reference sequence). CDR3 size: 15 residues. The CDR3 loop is CASSRTGGSDTEAFF. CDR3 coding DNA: TGTGCCAGCAGCCGGACAGGGGGCTCGGACACTGAAGCTTTCTTT.

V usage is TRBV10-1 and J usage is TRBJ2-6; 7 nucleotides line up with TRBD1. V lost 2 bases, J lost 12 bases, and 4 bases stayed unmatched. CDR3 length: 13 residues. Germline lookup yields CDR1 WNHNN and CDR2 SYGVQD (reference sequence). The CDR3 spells CASSELRDSVLTF. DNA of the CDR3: TGCGCCAGCAGTGAGCTCCGGGACAGCGTCCTGACTTTC.

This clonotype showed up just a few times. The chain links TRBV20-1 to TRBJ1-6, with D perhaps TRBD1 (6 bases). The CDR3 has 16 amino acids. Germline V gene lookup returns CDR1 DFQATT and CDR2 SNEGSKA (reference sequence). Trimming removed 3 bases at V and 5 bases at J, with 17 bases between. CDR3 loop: CSARVRTAVNNSPLHF. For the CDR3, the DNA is TGCAGTGCTAGGGTGAGGACAGCCGTAAATAATTCACCCCTCCACTTT.

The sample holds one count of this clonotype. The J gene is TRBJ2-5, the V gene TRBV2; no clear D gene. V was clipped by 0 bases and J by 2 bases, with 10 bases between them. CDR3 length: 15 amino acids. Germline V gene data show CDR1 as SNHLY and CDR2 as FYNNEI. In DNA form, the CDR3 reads TGTGCCAGCAGTGAAGCCCCGACACTTCAAGAGACCCAGTACTTC. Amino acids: CASSEAPTLQETQYF.

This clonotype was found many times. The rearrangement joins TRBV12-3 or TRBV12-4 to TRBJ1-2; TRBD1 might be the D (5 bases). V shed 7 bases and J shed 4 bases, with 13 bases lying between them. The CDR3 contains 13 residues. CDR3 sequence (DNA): TGTGCCAGCACCCGTCCAGGGAGCTATGGCTACACCTTC. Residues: CASTRPGSYGYTF.

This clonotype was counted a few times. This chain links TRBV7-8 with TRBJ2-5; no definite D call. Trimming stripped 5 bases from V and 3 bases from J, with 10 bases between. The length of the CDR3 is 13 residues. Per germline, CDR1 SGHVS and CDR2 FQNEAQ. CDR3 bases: TGTGCCAGCAGCCTAACTGGGGAAGAGACCCAGTACTTC. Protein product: CASSLTGEETQYF.

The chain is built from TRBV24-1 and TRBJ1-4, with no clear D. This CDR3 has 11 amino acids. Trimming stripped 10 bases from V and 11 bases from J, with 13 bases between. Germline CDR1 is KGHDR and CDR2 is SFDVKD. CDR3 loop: CATRRSPKLFF. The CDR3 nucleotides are TGTGCCACAAGAAGAAGCCCCAAACTGTTTTTT.

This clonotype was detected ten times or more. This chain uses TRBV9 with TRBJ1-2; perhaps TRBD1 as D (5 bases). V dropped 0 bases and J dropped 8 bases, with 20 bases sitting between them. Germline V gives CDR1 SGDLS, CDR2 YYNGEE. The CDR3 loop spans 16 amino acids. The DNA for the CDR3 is TGTGCCAGCAGCGTAGAAGGGGTGGGGGGGTGGCGAGGCTACACCTTC. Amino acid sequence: CASSVEGVGGWRGYTF.

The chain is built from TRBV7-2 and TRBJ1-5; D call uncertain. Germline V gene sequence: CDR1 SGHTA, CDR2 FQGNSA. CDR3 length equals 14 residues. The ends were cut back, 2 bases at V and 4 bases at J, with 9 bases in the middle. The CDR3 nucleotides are TGTGCCAGCAGCTTATTTACGGGGAATCAGCCCCAGCATTTT. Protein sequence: CASSLFTGNQPQHF.

CDR3 loop: CASSNSGTRETQYF. The CDR3 DNA is TGTGCCAGCAGTAATTCCGGGACCCGAGAGACCCAGTACTTC. The chain carries TRBV2 and TRBJ2-5, with D tentatively TRBD1 or TRBD2 (5 bases each). V was shortened by 5 bases and J by 4 bases, with 14 bases between the two germline ends. The CDR3 covers 14 residues. Looked up from germline, CDR1 is SNHLY and CDR2 is FYNNEI.

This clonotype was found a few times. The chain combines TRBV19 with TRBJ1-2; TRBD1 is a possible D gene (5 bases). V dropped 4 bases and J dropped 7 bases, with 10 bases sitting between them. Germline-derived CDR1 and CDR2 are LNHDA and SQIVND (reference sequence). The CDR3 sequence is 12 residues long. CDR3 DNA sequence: TGTGCCAGTAGTAGCCTCGGGGGTGGCTACACCTTC. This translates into CASSSLGGGYTF.

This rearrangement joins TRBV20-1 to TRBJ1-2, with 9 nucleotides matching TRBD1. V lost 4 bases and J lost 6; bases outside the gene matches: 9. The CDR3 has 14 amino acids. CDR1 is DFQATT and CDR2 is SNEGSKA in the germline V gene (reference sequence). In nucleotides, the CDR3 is TGCAGTGCTACCTCCGGGACAGGGATACATGGCTACACCTTC. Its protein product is CSATSGTGIHGYTF.

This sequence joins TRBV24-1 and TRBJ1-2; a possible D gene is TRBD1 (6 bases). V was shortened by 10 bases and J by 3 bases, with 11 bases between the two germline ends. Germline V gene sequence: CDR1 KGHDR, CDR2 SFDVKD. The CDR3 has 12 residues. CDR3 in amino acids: CATQGTDYGYTF. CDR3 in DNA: TGTGCCACTCAGGGGACGGACTATGGCTACACCTTC.

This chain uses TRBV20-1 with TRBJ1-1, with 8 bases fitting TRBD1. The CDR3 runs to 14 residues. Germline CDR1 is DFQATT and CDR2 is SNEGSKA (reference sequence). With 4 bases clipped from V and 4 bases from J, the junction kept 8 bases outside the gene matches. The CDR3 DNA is TGCAGTGCTACGGACAGGGCTTTGGGCACTGAAGCTTTCTTT. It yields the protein CSATDRALGTEAFF.

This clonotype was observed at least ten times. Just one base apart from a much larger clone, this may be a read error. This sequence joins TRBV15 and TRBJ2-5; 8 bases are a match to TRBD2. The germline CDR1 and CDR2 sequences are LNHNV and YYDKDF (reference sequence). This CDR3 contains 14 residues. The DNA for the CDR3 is TGTGCCACCAGCACCCGGGGGGGCCAAGAGGCCCAGTACTTC. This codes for CATSTRGGQEAQYF.

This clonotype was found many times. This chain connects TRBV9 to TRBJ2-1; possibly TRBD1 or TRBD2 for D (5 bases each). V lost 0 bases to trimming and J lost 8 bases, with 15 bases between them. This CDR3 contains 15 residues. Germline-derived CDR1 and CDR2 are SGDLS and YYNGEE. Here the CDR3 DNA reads TGTGCCAGCAGCGTAGGAGGGGTTTCAGGAGATGAGCAGTTCTTC. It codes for CASSVGGVSGDEQFF.

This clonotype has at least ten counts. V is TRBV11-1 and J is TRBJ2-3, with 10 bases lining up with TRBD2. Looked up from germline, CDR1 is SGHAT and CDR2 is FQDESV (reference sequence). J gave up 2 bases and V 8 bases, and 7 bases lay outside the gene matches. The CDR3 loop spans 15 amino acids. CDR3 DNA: TGTGCCAGCCGCCAAACTAGCGGGGTCACAGATACGCAGTATTTT. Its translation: CASRQTSGVTDTQYF.

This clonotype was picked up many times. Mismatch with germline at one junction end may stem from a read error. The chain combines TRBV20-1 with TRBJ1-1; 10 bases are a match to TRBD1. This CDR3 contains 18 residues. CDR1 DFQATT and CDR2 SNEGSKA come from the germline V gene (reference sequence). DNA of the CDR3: TGCAGTGCCAGAGGGGTAACCGACAGGGGGCTCGTGGACACTGAAGCTTTCTTT. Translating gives CSARGVTDRGLVDTEAFF.

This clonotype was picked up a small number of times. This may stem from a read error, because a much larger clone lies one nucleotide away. The CDR3 bases are TGTGCTGGCCGCGGGTTGGACAATGAGCAGTTCTTC. Translating gives CAGRGLDNEQFF. V usage is TRBV6-1 and J usage is TRBJ2-1; a possible D gene is TRBD2 (5 bases). The CDR3 is 12 residues long. Germline V gene sequence: CDR1 MNHNS, CDR2 SASEGT.

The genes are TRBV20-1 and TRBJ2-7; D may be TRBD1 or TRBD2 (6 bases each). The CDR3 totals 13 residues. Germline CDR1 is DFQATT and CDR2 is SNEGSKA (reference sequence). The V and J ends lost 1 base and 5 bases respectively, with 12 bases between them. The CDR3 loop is CSARAGARDEQYF. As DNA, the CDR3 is TGCAGTGCTAGAGCGGGGGCCAGGGACGAGCAGTACTTC.